This TCR beta chain was recovered during a study of Ad26.COV2.S vaccination and SARS-CoV-2 variants. The length of the CDR3 is 12 residues. The V and J ends lost 2 bases and 13 bases respectively, with 11 bases between them. Germline V CDR1 and CDR2: LGHNT, FRNRAP. The protocol was immunoSEQ multiplex PCR, while the TCRdb copy is restricted to in-frame clones and leaves out a portion. Altogether a few hundred thousand clones are present, roughly nine tenths being singletons, with the ten largest covering 2.9%. Indicated treatment: around 19 received Ad26.COV2.S at low or high dose, single or two shots; 5 received placebo; per-sample allocation not given. Samples were taken on day 63 after the first vaccine or placebo injection.

Sequencing was performed on peripheral blood, taken in a trial of Ad26.COV2.S vaccine versus placebo. The V gene is TRBV12-5, the J gene TRBJ2-2; D remains ambiguous. This receptor was identified in a person aged 18-65 years who received the Ad26.COV2.S COVID-19 vaccine or a placebo. This chain's CDR3 is CASGLSTGRLFF. CDR3 coding DNA: TGTGCTAGTGGTTTGTCGACTGGAAGGCTGTTTTTT.